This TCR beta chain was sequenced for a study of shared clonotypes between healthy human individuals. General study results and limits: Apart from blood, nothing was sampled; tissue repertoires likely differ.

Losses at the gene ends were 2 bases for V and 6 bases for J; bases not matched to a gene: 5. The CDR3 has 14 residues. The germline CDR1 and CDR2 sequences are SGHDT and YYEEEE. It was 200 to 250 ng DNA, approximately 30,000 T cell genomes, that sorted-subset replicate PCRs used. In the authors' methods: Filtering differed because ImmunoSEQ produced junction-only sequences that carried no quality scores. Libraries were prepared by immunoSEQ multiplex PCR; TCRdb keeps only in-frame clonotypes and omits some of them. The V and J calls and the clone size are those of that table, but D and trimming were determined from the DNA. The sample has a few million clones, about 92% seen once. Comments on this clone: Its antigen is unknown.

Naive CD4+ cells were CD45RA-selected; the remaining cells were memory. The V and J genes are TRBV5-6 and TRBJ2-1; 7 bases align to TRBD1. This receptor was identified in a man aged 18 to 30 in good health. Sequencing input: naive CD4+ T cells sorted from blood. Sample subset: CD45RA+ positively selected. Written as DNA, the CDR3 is TGTGCCAGCAGCTTTGGGGCAGGGGGCAATGAGCAGTTCTTC. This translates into CASSFGAGGNEQFF.